This TCR beta chain was profiled in a study of beta chain features in type 1 diabetes. This clone was picked up a small number of times. Expressed TCRB transcripts were sequenced because the entire RNA isolate underwent reverse transcription. This table comes from immunoSEQ multiplex PCR, and its TCRdb copy is limited to in-frame clones, with some not included. The top ten hold around 0.044% of the sample, which has roughly 380,000 clones, 15% to 20% seen once. The material sequenced was naive CD4+ T cells from blood. This TCR came from a woman younger than 35 in good health.

The chain's CDR3 is CASSLSGLEVDEQYF. The CDR3 region has the DNA TGTGCCAGCAGCCTCTCGGGACTAGAGGTCGACGAGCAGTACTTC. The chain is built from TRBV2 and TRBJ2-7; 8 positions agree with TRBD2. Trimming took 6 bases from V and 5 from J; bases not matched to a gene: 12. The CDR3 loop spans 15 amino acids. CDR1 and CDR2 from the germline V gene are SNHLY and FYNNEI. The whole variable domain, filled in from reference TRBV2 and TRBJ2-7, reads EPEVTQTPSHQVTQMGQEVILRCVPISNHLYFYWYRQILGQKVEFLVSFYNNEISEKSEIFDDQFSVERPDGSNFTLKIRSTKLEDSAMYFCASSLSGLEVDEQYFGPGTRLTVT.